A selection of T cell receptor beta chains follows, all from one sample in a study of cytomegalovirus exposure and HLA in healthy donors. Here immunoSEQ multiplex PCR was the method, and the copy in TCRdb shows in-frame clones only, minus some. Among 150,000 to 200,000 clones, over 60% were seen once, and the ten largest hold less than 1.1%. Sequencing was performed on PBMCs. The receptors shown here come from a woman aged 35 to 49 in good health and CMV-seronegative. Each CDR3 is given with its conserved first and last residue. D genes are given only for firm matches. The size of a clone is reported for some rows only, either as once, few or many, or as a class for expanded clones.

J gene: TRBJ2-1; V gene: TRBV4-1; D gene: NA; clone size: NA; CDR3 DNA: TGCGCCAGCAGTCTGAAGGGAGATGGCCTGTCATCCCAGTTCTTC; CDR3 protein: CASSLKGDGLSSQFF
J gene: TRBJ2-3; V gene: TRBV7-9; D gene: TRBD2; clone size: NA; CDR3 DNA: TGTGCCAGCAGCTTAACGGGAGGGCCCACAGATACGCAGTATTTT; CDR3 protein: CASSLTGGPTDTQYF
J gene: TRBJ1-1; V gene: TRBV7-6; D gene: NA; clone size: NA; CDR3 DNA: TGTGCCAGCAGGAACGTCGGCACTGAAGCTTTCTTT; CDR3 protein: CASRNVGTEAFF
J gene: TRBJ2-3; V gene: TRBV5-8; D gene: NA; clone size: NA; CDR3 DNA: TGTGCCAGCAGCCCCATTCGGACAGCGCTCACAGATACGCAGTATTTT; CDR3 protein: CASSPIRTALTDTQYF
J gene: TRBJ2-5; V gene: TRBV7-6; D gene: NA; clone size: NA; CDR3 DNA: TGTGCCAGCAGCCAAACCGGGTCCTACGGAGGGGAGACCCAGTACTTC; CDR3 protein: CASSQTGSYGGETQYF
J gene: TRBJ1-1; V gene: TRBV19; D gene: NA; clone size: NA; CDR3 DNA: TGTGCCAGTGGACGGGGAATGAACACTGAAGCTTTCTTT; CDR3 protein: CASGRGMNTEAFF
J gene: TRBJ2-2; V gene: TRBV28; D gene: NA; clone size: NA; CDR3 DNA: TGTGCCAGCAGCGGGACTTTTTACACCGGGGAGCTGTTTTTT; CDR3 protein: CASSGTFYTGELFF
J gene: TRBJ1-4; V gene: TRBV5-1; D gene: NA; clone size: once; CDR3 DNA: TGCGCCAGCAGCTTCGGGGAAGTCGGTGAAAAACTGTTTTTT; CDR3 protein: CASSFGEVGEKLFF
J gene: TRBJ1-5; V gene: TRBV5-6; D gene: NA; clone size: NA; CDR3 DNA: TGTGCCAGCAGCTGGGGTACCGGGGGCAATCAGCCCCAGCATTTT; CDR3 protein: CASSWGTGGNQPQHF
J gene: TRBJ1-3; V gene: TRBV7-6; D gene: TRBD1; clone size: NA; CDR3 DNA: TGTGCCAGCCGTGACAGGGCAAACACCATATATTTT; CDR3 protein: CASRDRANTIYF
J gene: TRBJ1-2; V gene: TRBV19; D gene: TRBD1; clone size: NA; CDR3 DNA: TGTGCCAGTAGTTTAAACCGGGACAGGGCCCTCTATGGCTACACCTTC; CDR3 protein: CASSLNRDRALYGYTF
J gene: TRBJ2-1; V gene: TRBV2; D gene: TRBD2; clone size: NA; CDR3 DNA: TGTGCCAGCAGGGCCTACCTAGCGGACTTCTACAATGAGCAGTTCTTC; CDR3 protein: CASRAYLADFYNEQFF
J gene: TRBJ2-3; V gene: TRBV4-3; D gene: TRBD2; clone size: NA; CDR3 DNA: TGCGCCAGCAGCTCAAGCCCAGCGGGAGGGGTCGAAGATACGCAGTATTTT; CDR3 protein: CASSSSPAGGVEDTQYF
J gene: TRBJ2-3; V gene: TRBV5-4; D gene: TRBD2; clone size: NA; CDR3 DNA: TGTGCCAGCAGCGCCCAGGGACTAGCGGGAGTTTGGGGGCAGTATTTT; CDR3 protein: CASSAQGLAGVWGQYF
J gene: TRBJ2-5; V gene: TRBV5-1; D gene: NA; clone size: NA; CDR3 DNA: TGCGCCAGCAGCTCCGGGACACAACAAGAGACCCAGTACTTC; CDR3 protein: CASSSGTQQETQYF
J gene: TRBJ2-2; V gene: TRBV5-6; D gene: NA; clone size: NA; CDR3 DNA: TGTGCCAGCAGTAGGACAGCGCTCACCGGGGAGCTGTTTTTT; CDR3 protein: CASSRTALTGELFF
J gene: TRBJ2-1; V gene: TRBV29-1; D gene: NA; clone size: few; CDR3 DNA: TGCAGCGTCCTCCCCACGGGGAATGAGCAGTTCTTC; CDR3 protein: CSVLPTGNEQFF
J gene: TRBJ2-4; V gene: TRBV6-6; D gene: TRBD1; clone size: once; CDR3 DNA: TGTGCCAGCAGCCCTGACAGGGATAGAAACATTCAGTACTTC; CDR3 protein: CASSPDRDRNIQYF
J gene: TRBJ2-1; V gene: TRBV6-1; D gene: NA; clone size: once; CDR3 DNA: TGTGCCAGCAGTGATCCTAGTGGTGAGCAGTTCTTC; CDR3 protein: CASSDPSGEQFF
J gene: TRBJ2-1; V gene: TRBV10-3; D gene: NA; clone size: NA; CDR3 DNA: TGTGCCATCAGTGAGTGGGCGGGGGTACAGGGAAGAGACAATGAGCAGTTCTTC; CDR3 protein: CAISEWAGVQGRDNEQFF
J gene: TRBJ2-1; V gene: TRBV4-1; D gene: TRBD2; clone size: NA; CDR3 DNA: TGCGCCAGCAGCCAAGAGAGAGGACTAGCGGGTGGAAATGAGCAGTTCTTC; CDR3 protein: CASSQERGLAGGNEQFF
J gene: TRBJ1-1; V gene: TRBV5-1; D gene: TRBD1; clone size: NA; CDR3 DNA: TGCGCCAGCAGCTTGTCGACAGGGCCCACTGAAGCTTTCTTT; CDR3 protein: CASSLSTGPTEAFF
J gene: TRBJ2-3; V gene: TRBV6-6; D gene: TRBD1; clone size: few; CDR3 DNA: TGTGCCAGCAGTAGACAGGGGGAAATAGATACGCAGTATTTT; CDR3 protein: CASSRQGEIDTQYF
J gene: TRBJ2-4; V gene: TRBV5-5; D gene: TRBD1; clone size: NA; CDR3 DNA: TGTGCCAGCAGCCCCAGGACAGGGAACTACCTAGCCAAAAACATTCAGTACTTC; CDR3 protein: CASSPRTGNYLAKNIQYF
J gene: TRBJ1-2; V gene: TRBV20-1; D gene: NA; clone size: NA; CDR3 DNA: TGCAGTGCGCAGGATTATGGCTACACCTTC; CDR3 protein: CSAQDYGYTF
J gene: TRBJ1-3; V gene: TRBV2; D gene: NA; clone size: NA; CDR3 DNA: TGTGCCAGCAGTTTTATTGGAGGAGGCACCATATATTTT; CDR3 protein: CASSFIGGGTIYF
J gene: TRBJ1-2; V gene: TRBV28; D gene: NA; clone size: NA; CDR3 DNA: TGTGCCAGCAGTTTAACAGGGAGACCTAACTATGGCTACACCTTC; CDR3 protein: CASSLTGRPNYGYTF
J gene: TRBJ2-1; V gene: TRBV7-3; D gene: NA; clone size: NA; CDR3 DNA: TGTGCCAGCAGCTTAAAAGAGAGCTCCTACAATGAGCAGTTCTTC; CDR3 protein: CASSLKESSYNEQFF
J gene: TRBJ2-1; V gene: TRBV11-1; D gene: NA; clone size: NA; CDR3 DNA: TGTGCCAGCAGCCAACCCACAGGCGAGCAGTTCTTC; CDR3 protein: CASSQPTGEQFF
J gene: TRBJ2-1; V gene: TRBV10-3; D gene: TRBD2; clone size: NA; CDR3 DNA: TGTGCCATCAGTGAGCCCTCAGCTAGCGGGAGGGCCAATGAGCAGTTCTTC; CDR3 protein: CAISEPSASGRANEQFF
J gene: TRBJ2-7; V gene: TRBV4-3; D gene: NA; clone size: NA; CDR3 DNA: TGCGCCAGCAGCCAAGCTTTCGAGATCCGATACGACTACGAGCAGTACTTC; CDR3 protein: CASSQAFEIRYDYEQYF
J gene: TRBJ2-1; V gene: TRBV2; D gene: TRBD2; clone size: NA; CDR3 DNA: TGTGCCAGCAACGAAGGGAGGGGCTCCTACAATGAGCAGTTCTTC; CDR3 protein: CASNEGRGSYNEQFF
J gene: TRBJ2-1; V gene: TRBV30; D gene: TRBD2; clone size: NA; CDR3 DNA: TGTGCCTGGAGTGTGCCTAGCGGGAGGGCCTACAATGAGCAGTTCTTC; CDR3 protein: CAWSVPSGRAYNEQFF
J gene: TRBJ2-2; V gene: TRBV29-1; D gene: TRBD2; clone size: NA; CDR3 DNA: TGCAGCGTTTCGGACAGCGGGGGTCCCGGGGAGCTGTTTTTT; CDR3 protein: CSVSDSGGPGELFF
J gene: TRBJ1-2; V gene: TRBV14; D gene: TRBD1; clone size: NA; CDR3 DNA: TGTGCCAGCAGCCTTACCCGGACAGGGAATGGCTACACCTTC; CDR3 protein: CASSLTRTGNGYTF
J gene: TRBJ2-2; V gene: TRBV9; D gene: NA; clone size: NA; CDR3 DNA: TGTGCCAGCAGCGTAGTTCAAGGGGCAGGCGGGGAGCTGTTTTTT; CDR3 protein: CASSVVQGAGGELFF
J gene: TRBJ2-1; V gene: TRBV7-9; D gene: NA; clone size: NA; CDR3 DNA: TGTGCCAGCAGTCTCCCCATTCAGGGCCATGAGCAGTTCTTC; CDR3 protein: CASSLPIQGHEQFF
J gene: TRBJ2-3; V gene: TRBV5-4; D gene: TRBD1; clone size: NA; CDR3 DNA: TGTGCCAGCACCTTCCGGACAGGGGGCCCAGATACGCAGTATTTT; CDR3 protein: CASTFRTGGPDTQYF
J gene: TRBJ1-2; V gene: TRBV6-1; D gene: NA; clone size: NA; CDR3 DNA: TGTGCCAGCTCCGAAAGGGGTGGGGGCTACACCTTC; CDR3 protein: CASSERGGGYTF
J gene: TRBJ1-4; V gene: TRBV11-3; D gene: NA; clone size: NA; CDR3 DNA: TGTGCCAGCAGCGGGGGCTCAGGGGCTGGAGAAAAACTGTTTTTT; CDR3 protein: CASSGGSGAGEKLFF
J gene: TRBJ2-1; V gene: TRBV5-6; D gene: NA; clone size: NA; CDR3 DNA: TGTGCCAGCAGCTACACTAGCTCCTACAATGAGCAGTTCTTC; CDR3 protein: CASSYTSSYNEQFF
J gene: TRBJ2-3; V gene: TRBV5-4; D gene: NA; clone size: many; CDR3 DNA: TGTGCCAGCAGCCCTGAAGCGGCTAGCACAGATACGCAGTATTTT; CDR3 protein: CASSPEAASTDTQYF
J gene: TRBJ1-1; V gene: TRBV19; D gene: TRBD1; clone size: NA; CDR3 DNA: TGTGCCAGTAGCCGGGACAGAAGTGGGGGTGAAGCTTTCTTT; CDR3 protein: CASSRDRSGGEAFF
J gene: TRBJ2-1; V gene: TRBV11-2; D gene: NA; clone size: once; CDR3 DNA: TGTGCCAGCAGGTCCCTTGCGGCTCACAATGAGCAGTTCTTC; CDR3 protein: CASRSLAAHNEQFF
J gene: TRBJ1-5; V gene: TRBV7-2; D gene: NA; clone size: NA; CDR3 DNA: TGTGCCAGCAGCTCGGGACTTTCTCGCCCCAATCAGCCCCAGCATTTT; CDR3 protein: CASSSGLSRPNQPQHF
J gene: TRBJ2-3; V gene: TRBV6-1; D gene: TRBD2; clone size: NA; CDR3 DNA: TGTGCCAGCAGTGCCCGGACTAGCGGGGTTGGGGCTAGCACAGATACGCAGTATTTT; CDR3 protein: CASSARTSGVGASTDTQYF
J gene: TRBJ2-4; V gene: TRBV5-4; D gene: TRBD1; clone size: NA; CDR3 DNA: TGTGCCAGCAGCCCCAGGGGGACCGAAAACATTCAGTACTTC; CDR3 protein: CASSPRGTENIQYF
J gene: TRBJ2-3; V gene: TRBV30; D gene: TRBD2; clone size: NA; CDR3 DNA: TGTGCCTGGGGGACTAGCGGGAGGGCGACAGATACGCAGTATTTT; CDR3 protein: CAWGTSGRATDTQYF
J gene: TRBJ1-1; V gene: TRBV19; D gene: NA; clone size: NA; CDR3 DNA: TGTGCCAGTAGTAACACAGTGAACACTGAAGCTTTCTTT; CDR3 protein: CASSNTVNTEAFF
J gene: TRBJ2-7; V gene: TRBV5-1; D gene: TRBD2; clone size: NA; CDR3 DNA: TGCGCCAGCAGCCGGGGGGACGGAGGATCCTACGAGCAGTACTTC; CDR3 protein: CASSRGDGGSYEQYF